This TCR beta chain was identified in a study of human T cells and chemical hapten exposure. As for the study in general: Patch testing placed 0.01% DPC on the upper back, with readings at 6 days.

Germline CDR1 reads MDHEN; CDR2 reads SYDVKM. The CDR3 runs to 15 residues. V was shortened by 3 bases and J by 7 bases, with 16 bases between the two germline ends. From the RACE reads, TCRdb called clonotypes with MiXCR, one entry per CDR3 protein. The data hold about 54,000 distinct CDR3 sequences, with about a tenth observed a single time. This clonotype came up a few times. Its antigen is still unknown. Time point noted: patch test 2, 6 weeks after DPC sensitization. The sample's treatment: therapeutic diphenylcyclopropenone sensitization with weekly scalp DPC. General study findings and limits: Healthy people's immune response may differ from that of the donors, who had alopecia.

This sample comprised whole blood, obtained in connection with sensitization to the hapten diphenylcyclopropenone (DPC). The source is a woman between 45 and 60 years old with alopecia areata. Some clones in this sample may be carry-over from other donors' samples. The J gene is TRBJ1-5, the V gene TRBV28, with D possibly matching TRBD1 (6 bases). The CDR3 region is CASSFSFGGHQPQHF. The CDR3 DNA sequence: TGTGCCAGCAGTTTCTCCTTCGGGGGCCACCAGCCCCAGCATTTT.